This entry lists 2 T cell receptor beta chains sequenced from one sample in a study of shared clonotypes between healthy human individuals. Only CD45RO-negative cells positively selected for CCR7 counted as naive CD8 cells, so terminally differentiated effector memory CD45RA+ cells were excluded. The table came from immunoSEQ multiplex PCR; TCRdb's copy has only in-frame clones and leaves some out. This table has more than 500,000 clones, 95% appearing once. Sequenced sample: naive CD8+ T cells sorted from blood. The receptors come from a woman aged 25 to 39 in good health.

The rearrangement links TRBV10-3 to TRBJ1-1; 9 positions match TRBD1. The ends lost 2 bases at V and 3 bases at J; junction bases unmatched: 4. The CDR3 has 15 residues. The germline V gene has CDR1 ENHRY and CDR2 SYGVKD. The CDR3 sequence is CAISEPTGGYTEAFF. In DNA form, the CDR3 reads TGTGCCATCAGTGAGCCGACAGGGGGTTACACTGAAGCTTTCTTT.

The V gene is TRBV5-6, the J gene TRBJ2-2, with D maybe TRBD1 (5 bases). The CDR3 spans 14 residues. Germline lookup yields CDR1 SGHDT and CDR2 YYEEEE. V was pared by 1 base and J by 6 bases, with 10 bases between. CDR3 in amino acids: CASSLQGGAGELFF. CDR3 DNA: TGTGCCAGCAGCTTGCAGGGTGGGGCCGGGGAGCTGTTTTTT.